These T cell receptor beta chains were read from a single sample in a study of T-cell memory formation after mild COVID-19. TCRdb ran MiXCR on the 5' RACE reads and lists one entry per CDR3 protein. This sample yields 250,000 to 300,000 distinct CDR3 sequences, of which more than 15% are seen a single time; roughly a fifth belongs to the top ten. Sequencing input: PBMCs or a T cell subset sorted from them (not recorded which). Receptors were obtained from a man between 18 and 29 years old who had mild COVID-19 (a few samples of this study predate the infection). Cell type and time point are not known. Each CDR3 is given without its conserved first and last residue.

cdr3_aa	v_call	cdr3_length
ASSLWGPNTGELF	TRBV7-3	13
ASSQGVVETQY	TRBV3-1	11
ASSPRQPYNSPLH	TRBV7-2	13
ASSFGTGGTETQY	TRBV5-1	13
ASRLGFTQH	TRBV12-3/TRBV12-4	9
ASSLDPGSYEQY	TRBV5-1	12
ASSQPTGLRETQY	TRBV4-1	13
ASSLEVGTLFTPSLH	TRBV7-6	15
ATKEWRGGATGELF	TRBV2	14
ASTRTGGYGYT	TRBV12-3/TRBV12-4	11
SPARQPQETQY	TRBV20-1	11
ATSDNPRDRADTGELF	TRBV24-1	16
ASSLSPGQGKN	TRBV7-9	11
ASSQEWQSTDTQY	TRBV14	13
ASTSPARLVDEQF	TRBV11-2	13
ASSTGIERNQPQH	TRBV12-3/TRBV12-4	13
ASSLGGGNYGYT	TRBV12-3/TRBV12-4	12
ASSLAPGNGELF	TRBV5-6	12
SARGAGTSAITQY	TRBV20-1	13
ASSLGGLGSSYNEQF	TRBV5-1	15
ASSQDYSARNQPQH	TRBV4-3	14
DSSPRQGENTEAF	TRBV14	13
SARNRRSYGYT	TRBV20-1	11
ASTLSPQGARQF	TRBV23-1	12
ASLLADYTDTQY	TRBV5-1	12
ASSSPGGRMDEQF	TRBV7-9	13
ASGGDRDNEQF	TRBV2	11
ASSVDIKNIQY	TRBV7-3	11